Listed below are T cell receptor beta chains from one sample, sequenced in a study of OX40 agonist ivuxolimab in advanced cancers. Clones were sequenced by immunoSEQ multiplex PCR, and TCRdb holds only the in-frame ones, with some missing. The profile shows fewer than 80,000 clones, roughly nine tenths of them singletons. Sequences were derived from CD4+ or CD8+ T cells sorted from blood, sampled in a trial of the OX40 agonist ivuxolimab. The receptors come from an adult with an advanced solid tumor such as melanoma, head and neck, liver or kidney cancer. Both conserved end residues are part of each CDR3. The D gene is left open where the match is weak. The size of a clone is reported for some rows only, either as once, few or many, or as a class for expanded clones.

>-|TRBV5-1|-|TRBJ1-2
CASSLTGLNYGYTF
TGCGCCAGCAGCTTGACAGGTCTCAACTATGGCTACACCTTC
>-|TRBV5-8|-|TRBJ2-7
CASSLQDFYEQYF
TGTGCCAGCAGCTTGCAGGATTTCTACGAGCAGTACTTC
>-|TRBV4-1|-|TRBJ1-1
CASSLNPRGAEAFF
TGCGCCAGCAGCCTCAATCCCCGGGGGGCTGAAGCTTTCTTT
>few|TRBV11-2|-|TRBJ1-1
CASSLVPANTEAFF
TGTGCCAGCAGCTTAGTACCTGCGAACACTGAAGCTTTCTTT
>-|TRBV19|TRBD1|TRBJ1-1
CASRLGGANTEAFF
TGTGCCAGTAGACTAGGGGGCGCGAACACTGAAGCTTTCTTT
>-|TRBV4-3|-|TRBJ2-1
CASSQGLPNEQFF
TGCGCCAGCAGCCAAGGACTCCCTAATGAGCAGTTCTTC
>-|TRBV5-4|TRBD1|TRBJ1-2
CASSFSGGSTEGYTF
TGTGCCAGCAGCTTCTCAGGGGGTTCGACGGAGGGCTACACCTTC
>-|TRBV6-5|TRBD1|TRBJ2-5
CASSSGGAKYF
TGTGCCAGCAGTTCAGGGGGCGCCAAGTACTTC
>-|TRBV5-6|-|TRBJ1-2
CASSLDNYGYTF
TGTGCCAGCAGCTTGGACAACTACGGCTACACCTTC
>-|TRBV9|-|TRBJ2-7
CASSSTDYEQYF
TGTGCCAGCAGCTCGACTGACTACGAGCAGTACTTC
>-|TRBV10-3|-|TRBJ2-1
CAISEFDEGIGEQFF
TGTGCCATCAGTGAATTTGACGAGGGGATTGGTGAGCAGTTCTTC
>-|TRBV6-5|-|TRBJ1-3
CASSPGTGNTIYF
TGTGCCAGCAGTCCCGGGACAGGAAACACCATATATTTT
>-|TRBV4-1|TRBD2|TRBJ2-1
CASSHRNLAGGKDYNEQFF
TGCGCCAGCAGCCACCGAAACTTAGCGGGAGGGAAAGATTACAATGAGCAGTTCTTC
>-|TRBV27|-|TRBJ1-1
CASGPSGAITLMNTEAFF
TGTGCCAGCGGGCCTTCCGGGGCCATTACGCTCATGAACACTGAAGCTTTCTTT
>-|TRBV21-1|-|TRBJ2-7
CASSKVETSTYEQYF
TGTGCCAGCAGCAAAGTCGAGACATCAACCTACGAGCAGTACTTC
>-|TRBV7-2|-|TRBJ2-7
CASSLDVNSYEQYF
TGTGCCAGCAGCTTAGATGTTAACTCCTACGAGCAGTACTTC
>-|TRBV19|TRBD1|TRBJ1-2
CASSILGRGRDLGYTF
TGTGCCAGTAGTATATTAGGCAGGGGGCGTGATCTTGGCTACACCTTC
>-|TRBV4-1|TRBD1|TRBJ2-7
CASSPGQGYAEQYF
TGCGCCAGCAGCCCGGGACAGGGGTATGCCGAGCAGTACTTC
>-|TRBV27|-|TRBJ2-3
CASGATYTDTQYF
TGTGCCAGCGGGGCAACTTACACAGATACGCAGTATTTT
>-|TRBV27|-|TRBJ2-7
CASSFLSVSSSYEQYF
TGTGCCAGCAGTTTTCTCTCGGTCTCGAGCTCCTACGAGCAGTACTTC
>-|TRBV4-3|-|TRBJ2-6
CASSQSSGANVLTF
TGCGCCAGCAGCCAAAGCTCTGGGGCCAACGTCCTGACTTTC
>once|TRBV4-3|-|TRBJ1-2
CASSQTILYGYTF
TGCGCCAGCAGCCAAACGATTCTGTATGGCTACACCTTC
>-|TRBV13|-|TRBJ2-3
CASRESLRGDTDTQYF
TGTGCCAGCAGGGAATCCCTACGAGGGGACACAGATACGCAGTATTTT
>-|TRBV7-9|-|TRBJ2-1
CASSYGDSEQFF
TGTGCCAGCAGCTACGGGGATAGTGAGCAGTTCTTC
>-|TRBV6-1|TRBD2|TRBJ2-7
CASSEVNGLAGTYEQYF
TGTGCCAGCAGTGAAGTAAACGGACTAGCGGGTACCTACGAGCAGTACTTC